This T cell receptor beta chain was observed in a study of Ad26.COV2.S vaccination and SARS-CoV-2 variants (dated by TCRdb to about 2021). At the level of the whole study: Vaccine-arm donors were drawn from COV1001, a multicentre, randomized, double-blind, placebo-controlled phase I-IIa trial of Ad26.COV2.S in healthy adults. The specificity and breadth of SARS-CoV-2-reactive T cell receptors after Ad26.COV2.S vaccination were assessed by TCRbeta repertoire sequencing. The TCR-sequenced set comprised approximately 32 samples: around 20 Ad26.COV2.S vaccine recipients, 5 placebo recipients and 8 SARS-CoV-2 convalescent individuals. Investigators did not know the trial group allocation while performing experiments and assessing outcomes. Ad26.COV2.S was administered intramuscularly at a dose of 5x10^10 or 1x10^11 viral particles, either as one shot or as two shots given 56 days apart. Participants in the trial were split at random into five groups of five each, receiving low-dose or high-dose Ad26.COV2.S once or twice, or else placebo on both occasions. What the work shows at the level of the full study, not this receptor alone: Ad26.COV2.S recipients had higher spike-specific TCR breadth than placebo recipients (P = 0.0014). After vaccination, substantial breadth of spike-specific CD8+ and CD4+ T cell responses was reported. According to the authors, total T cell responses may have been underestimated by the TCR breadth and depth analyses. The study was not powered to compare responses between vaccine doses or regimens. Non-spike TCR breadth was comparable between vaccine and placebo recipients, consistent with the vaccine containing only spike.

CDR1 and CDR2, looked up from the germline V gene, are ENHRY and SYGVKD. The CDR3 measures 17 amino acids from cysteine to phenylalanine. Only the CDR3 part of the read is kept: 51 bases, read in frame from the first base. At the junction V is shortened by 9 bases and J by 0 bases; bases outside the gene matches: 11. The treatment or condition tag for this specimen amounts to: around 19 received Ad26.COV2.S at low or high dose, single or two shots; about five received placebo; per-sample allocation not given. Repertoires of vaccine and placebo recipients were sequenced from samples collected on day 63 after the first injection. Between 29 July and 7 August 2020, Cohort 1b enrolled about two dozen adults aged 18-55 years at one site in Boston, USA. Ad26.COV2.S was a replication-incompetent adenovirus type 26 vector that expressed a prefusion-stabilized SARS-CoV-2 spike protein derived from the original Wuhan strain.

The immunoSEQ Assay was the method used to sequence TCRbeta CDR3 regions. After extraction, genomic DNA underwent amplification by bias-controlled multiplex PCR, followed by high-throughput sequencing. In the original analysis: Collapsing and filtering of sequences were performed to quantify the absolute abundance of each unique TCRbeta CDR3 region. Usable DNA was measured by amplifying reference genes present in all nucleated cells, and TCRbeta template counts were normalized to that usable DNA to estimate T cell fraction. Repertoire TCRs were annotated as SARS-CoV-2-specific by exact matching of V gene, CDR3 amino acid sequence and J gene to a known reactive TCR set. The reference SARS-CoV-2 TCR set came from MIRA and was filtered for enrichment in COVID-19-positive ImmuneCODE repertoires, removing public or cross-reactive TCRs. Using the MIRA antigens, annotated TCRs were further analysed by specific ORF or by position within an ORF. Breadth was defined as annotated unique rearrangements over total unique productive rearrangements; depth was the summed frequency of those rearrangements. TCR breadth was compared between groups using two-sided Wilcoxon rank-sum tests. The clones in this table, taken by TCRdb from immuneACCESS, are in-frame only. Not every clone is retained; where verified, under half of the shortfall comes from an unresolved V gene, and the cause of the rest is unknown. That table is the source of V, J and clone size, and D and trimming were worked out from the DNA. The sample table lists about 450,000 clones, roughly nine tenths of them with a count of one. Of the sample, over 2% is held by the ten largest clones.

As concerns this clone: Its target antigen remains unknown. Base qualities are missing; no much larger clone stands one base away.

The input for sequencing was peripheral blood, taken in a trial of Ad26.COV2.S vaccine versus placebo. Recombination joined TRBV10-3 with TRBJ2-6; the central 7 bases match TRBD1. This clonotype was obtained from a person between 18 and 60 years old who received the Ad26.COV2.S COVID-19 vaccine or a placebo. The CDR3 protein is CAIKRVAGGSGANVLTF. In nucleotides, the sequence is TGTGCCATAAAAAGGGTGGCAGGGGGCTCTGGGGCCAACGTCCTGACTTTC.